Described below is a single TCR beta chain sequence and its context. Its antigen is undetermined. Produced via immunoSEQ multiplex PCR; TCRdb's table is partial and in-frame only. The sample gives 150,000 to 250,000 clones, roughly nine tenths of which show up once; around 3.6% is in the top ten. This sample was included in a study of T cell responses to AZD1222 COVID-19 vaccine. General study points: Nearly half of spike-specific TCRs reportedly target unmutated variant regions. AZD1222 recipients seropositive at baseline numbered only 5 or 6.

The sequencing here drew on peripheral blood, taken 28 days after the second AZD1222 dose. The receptor was isolated from an adult who received the AZD1222 COVID-19 vaccine.

The CDR3 coding sequence is TGCGCCAGCAGCTTTGGGGACATCTTAGCCAAAAACATTCAGTACTTC. Residues: CASSFGDILAKNIQYF. This chain uses TRBV5-1 with TRBJ2-4, with D possibly TRBD1 on 6 matching bases. The CDR3 spans 16 residues. Germline V gene sequence: CDR1 SGHRS, CDR2 YFSETQ. V was cut by 2 bases and J by 0 bases, with 12 bases left in between.